One TCR beta chain is described in this entry. Its antigen is not identified. TCRdb recomputed calls from the multiplex PCR reads with MiXCR, one row per CDR3 protein. In the table there are roughly 110,000 distinct CDR3 sequences, 30% of which are singletons. The sample comes from a study of breast tumors, draining lymph nodes, adjacent tissues. Germline V CDR1 and CDR2: SGHTA, FQGNSA. The junction had 4 bases not matched to a gene; V was cut back by 3 bases and J by 2 bases. The CDR3 sequence is 16 residues long. Breast cancer patients provided tissue from their axillary draining lymph nodes. Study-wide findings and caveats: Data only fit, rather than demonstrated, lymph node origin of most tumor T cells. Tumor repertoires ranked between lymph nodes and nontumor tissue in diversity, with V and J gene preferences.

This TCR was recovered from a female donor with breast cancer. Some clones in this sample may be carry-over from other donors' samples. Sequenced material: axillary lymph node tissue. The V call is TRBV7-2, the J call TRBJ1-3; 10 bases line up with TRBD1. For the CDR3, the DNA is TGTGCCAGCAGCTTGGGCGGACAGGGGGCTGGAAACACCATATATTTT. Protein product: CASSLGGQGAGNTIYF.